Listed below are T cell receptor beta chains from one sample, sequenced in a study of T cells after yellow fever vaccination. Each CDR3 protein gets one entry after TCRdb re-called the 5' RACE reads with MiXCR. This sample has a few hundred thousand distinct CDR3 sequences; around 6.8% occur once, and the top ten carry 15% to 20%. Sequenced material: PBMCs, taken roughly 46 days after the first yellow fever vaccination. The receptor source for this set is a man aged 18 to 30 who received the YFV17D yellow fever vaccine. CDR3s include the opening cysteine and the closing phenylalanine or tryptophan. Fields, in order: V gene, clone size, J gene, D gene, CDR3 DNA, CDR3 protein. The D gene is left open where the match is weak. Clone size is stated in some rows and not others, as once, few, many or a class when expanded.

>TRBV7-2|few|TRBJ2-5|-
TGTGCCAGCAGCTTAGACCTGGGCCAGTACTTC
CASSLDLGQYF
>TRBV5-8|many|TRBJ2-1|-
TGTGCCAGCAGCTTGAGCAGGTGGGGGCCGGAGGATGAGCAGTTCTTC
CASSLSRWGPEDEQFF
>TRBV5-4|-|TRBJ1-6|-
TGTGCCAGCAGCAGGCAGGGGAATTCACCCCTCCACTTT
CASSRQGNSPLHF
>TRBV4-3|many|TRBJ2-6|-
TGCGCCAGCAGCCAACCCGAGGGCTCTGGGGCCAACGTCCTGACTTTC
CASSQPEGSGANVLTF
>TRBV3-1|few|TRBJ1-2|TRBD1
TGTGCCAGCAGCCATGGATGGACAGGGGTTTCCAACTATGGCTACACCTTC
CASSHGWTGVSNYGYTF
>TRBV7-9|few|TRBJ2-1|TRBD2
TGTGCCAGCAGCCCCAGGGGACTAGCGGCCTACAATGAGCAGTTCTTC
CASSPRGLAAYNEQFF
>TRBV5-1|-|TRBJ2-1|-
TGCGCCAGCAGCTTGCCGGGGACCTCCTACAATGAGCAGTTCTTC
CASSLPGTSYNEQFF
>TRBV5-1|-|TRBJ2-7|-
TGCGCCAGCAGCTCCTTCGGAAGGTCCTACGAGCAGTACTTC
CASSSFGRSYEQYF
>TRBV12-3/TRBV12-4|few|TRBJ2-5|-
TGTGCCAGCAGTTTAAGTTCGGTTCCGGAGACCCAGTACTTC
CASSLSSVPETQYF
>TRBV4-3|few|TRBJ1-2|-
TGCGCCAGCAGCCAAGATCGCTGGTGGACAGCAGGTGGCTACACCTTC
CASSQDRWWTAGGYTF
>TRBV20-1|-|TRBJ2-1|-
TGCAGTGCTAGAGGCTCCATATGGGATACCTACAATGAGCAGTTCTTC
CSARGSIWDTYNEQFF
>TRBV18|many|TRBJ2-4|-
TGTGCCAGCTCACCCGGACAGAAAAACATTCAGTACTTC
CASSPGQKNIQYF
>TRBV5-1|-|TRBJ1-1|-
TGCGCCAGCAACGTCGGGGATAGGGATAGAGGTGAAGCTTTCTTT
CASNVGDRDRGEAFF
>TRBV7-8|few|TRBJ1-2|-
TGTGCCAGCAGCTTAGTTGGTGGGGGCTACACCTTC
CASSLVGGGYTF
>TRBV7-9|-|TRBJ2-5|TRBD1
TGTGCCAGCAGCCCAGAGGACAGGGGAAGGGAGACCCAGTACTTC
CASSPEDRGRETQYF
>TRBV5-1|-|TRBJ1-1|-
TGCGCCAGCAGCTTTCAGCCGGAAGGCACTGAAGCTTTCTTT
CASSFQPEGTEAFF
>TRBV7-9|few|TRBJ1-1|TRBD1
TGTGCCAGCAGCCCGTCAGGGGGGCAAGGCACTGAAGCTTTCTTT
CASSPSGGQGTEAFF
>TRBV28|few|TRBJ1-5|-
TGTGCCAGCAACGGGCTGGGTAGCAATCAGCCCCAGCATTTT
CASNGLGSNQPQHF
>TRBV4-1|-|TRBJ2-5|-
TGCGCCAGCAGCCAATGGGGCTTCGCCGGGACCCAGTACTTC
CASSQWGFAGTQYF
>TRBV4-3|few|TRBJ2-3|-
TGCGCCAGCAGCCAAGATTCGGGGAGCACAGATACGCAGTATTTT
CASSQDSGSTDTQYF
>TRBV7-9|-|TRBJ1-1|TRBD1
TGTGCCAGCAGCTTAGTTGGACAGGGGCCCACTGAAGCTTTCTTT
CASSLVGQGPTEAFF
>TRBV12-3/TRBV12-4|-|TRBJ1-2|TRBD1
TGTGCCAGCAGTCTCGTAGACAGGGCTGCTGGCTACACCTTC
CASSLVDRAAGYTF
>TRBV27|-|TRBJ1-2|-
TGTGCCAGCAGCCCCGGGGGGCTACTTGGCTACACCTTC
CASSPGGLLGYTF
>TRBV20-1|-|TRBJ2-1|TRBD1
TGCAGTGCTCGGGACAGGGCCCCCAATGAGCAGTTCTTC
CSARDRAPNEQFF
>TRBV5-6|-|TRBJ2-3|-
TGTGCCAGCAGCCGAACGGGGATAGATACAGATACGCAGTATTTT
CASSRTGIDTDTQYF
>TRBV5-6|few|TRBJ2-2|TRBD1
TGTGCCAGCAGCCTCTTCGACAGGGGGAGAACCGGGGAGCTGTTTTTT
CASSLFDRGRTGELFF
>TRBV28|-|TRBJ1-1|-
TGTGCCAGCAGTTCGGCAGGAAAGGACACTGAAGCTTTCTTT
CASSSAGKDTEAFF
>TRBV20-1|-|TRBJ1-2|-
TGCAGTGCTAACCCAATCATGGGGATCCATTTCACCTTC
CSANPIMGIHFTF
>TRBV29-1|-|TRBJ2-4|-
TGCAGCGTTGCCGGTGTAGTAGCCAAAAACATTCAGTACTTC
CSVAGVVAKNIQYF
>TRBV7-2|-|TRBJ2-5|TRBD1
TGTGCCAGCAGCTCACTACAGGACAGGGGCCAGGCCCAGTACTTC
CASSSLQDRGQAQYF
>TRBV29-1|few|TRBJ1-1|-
TGCAGCGTTGCCAGGGGCTCGAACACTGAAGCTTTCTTT
CSVARGSNTEAFF
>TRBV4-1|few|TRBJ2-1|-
TGCGCCAGCAGCCAAGATCTCGGGGACGCGAGGAATGAGCAGTTCTTC
CASSQDLGDARNEQFF
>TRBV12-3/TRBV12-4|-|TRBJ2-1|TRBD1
TGTGCCAGCAGTTTACTACAGGGGGCTCGCTACAATGAGCAGTTCTTC
CASSLLQGARYNEQFF
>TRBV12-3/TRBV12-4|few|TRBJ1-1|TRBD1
TGTGCCAGCAGTTCCCTCGACAGGGGGTTTACTGAAGCTTTCTTT
CASSSLDRGFTEAFF
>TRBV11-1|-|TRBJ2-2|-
TGTGCCAGCAGCTTAGCCTTAGACGCGAACACCGGGGAGCTGTTTTTT
CASSLALDANTGELFF
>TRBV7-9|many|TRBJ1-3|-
TGTGCCAGCAGCGCCTCTGGAAACACCATATATTTT
CASSASGNTIYF
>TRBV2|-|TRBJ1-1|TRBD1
TGTGCCAGCAGTAGGGGGCCTTACGGTGGTGAAGCTTTCTTT
CASSRGPYGGEAFF
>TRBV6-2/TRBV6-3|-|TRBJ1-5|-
TGTGCCAGCAGTTTCTGGAAATATAGCAATCAGCCCCAGCATTTT
CASSFWKYSNQPQHF
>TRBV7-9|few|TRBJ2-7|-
TGTGCCAGCAGCTTAGGGAGGTTGAACAGTGATTACGACGAGCAGTACTTC
CASSLGRLNSDYDEQYF
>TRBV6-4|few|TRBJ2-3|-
TGTGCCAGCAGCAGTGGGGAGAGTGGGCCGACAGATACGCAGTATTTT
CASSSGESGPTDTQYF
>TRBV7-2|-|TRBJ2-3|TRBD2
TGTGCCAGCAGATACACTAGCGGGGGCACAGATACGCAGTATTTT
CASRYTSGGTDTQYF
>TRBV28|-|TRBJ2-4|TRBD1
TGTGCCAGCAGTCCTCCGGGACAGGGTTTTCACATTCAGTACTTC
CASSPPGQGFHIQYF
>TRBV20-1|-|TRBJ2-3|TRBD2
TGCAGTGCTTCTGGACTAGCCGGCACAGATACGCAGTATTTT
CSASGLAGTDTQYF
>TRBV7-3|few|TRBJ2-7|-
TGTGCCAGCAGCTCCCGGGGAGGGGGCTCCTACGAGCAGTACTTC
CASSSRGGGSYEQYF
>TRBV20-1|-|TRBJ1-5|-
TGCAGTGCGGGAAGAGCGGACAGCTCTATAAGCGATCAGCCCCAGCATTTT
CSAGRADSSISDQPQHF